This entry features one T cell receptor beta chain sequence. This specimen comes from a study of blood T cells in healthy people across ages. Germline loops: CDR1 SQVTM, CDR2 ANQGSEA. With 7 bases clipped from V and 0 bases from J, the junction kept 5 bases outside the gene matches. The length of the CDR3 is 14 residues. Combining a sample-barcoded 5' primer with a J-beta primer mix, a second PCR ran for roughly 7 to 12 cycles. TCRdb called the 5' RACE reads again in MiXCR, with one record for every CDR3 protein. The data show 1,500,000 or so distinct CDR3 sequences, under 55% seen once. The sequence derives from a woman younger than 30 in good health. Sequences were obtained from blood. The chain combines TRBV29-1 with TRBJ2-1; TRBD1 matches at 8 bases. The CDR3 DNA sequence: TGCAGCGCCTGGACAGGGAGCTCCTACAATGAGCAGTTCTTC. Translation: CSAWTGSSYNEQFF.